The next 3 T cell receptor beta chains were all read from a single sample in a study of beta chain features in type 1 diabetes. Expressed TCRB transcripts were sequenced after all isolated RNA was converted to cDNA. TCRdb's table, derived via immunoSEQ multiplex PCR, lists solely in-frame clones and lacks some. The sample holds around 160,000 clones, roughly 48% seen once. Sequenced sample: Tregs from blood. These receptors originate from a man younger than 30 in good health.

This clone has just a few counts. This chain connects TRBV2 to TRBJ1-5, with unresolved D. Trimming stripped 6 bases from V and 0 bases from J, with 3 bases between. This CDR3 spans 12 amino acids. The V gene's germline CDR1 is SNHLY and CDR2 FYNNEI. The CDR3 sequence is CASRYSNQPQHF. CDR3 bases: TGTGCCAGCAGGTATAGCAATCAGCCCCAGCATTTT. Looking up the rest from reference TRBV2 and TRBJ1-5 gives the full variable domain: EPEVTQTPSHQVTQMGQEVILRCVPISNHLYFYWYRQILGQKVEFLVSFYNNEISEKSEIFDDQFSVERPDGSNFTLKIRSTKLEDSAMYFCASRYSNQPQHFGDGTRLSIL.

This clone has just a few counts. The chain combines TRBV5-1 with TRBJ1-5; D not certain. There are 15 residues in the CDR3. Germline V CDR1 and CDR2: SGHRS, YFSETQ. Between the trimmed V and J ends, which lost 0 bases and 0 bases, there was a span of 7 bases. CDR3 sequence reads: CASSLDGDSNQPQHF. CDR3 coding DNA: TGCGCCAGCAGCTTGGACGGGGATAGCAATCAGCCCCAGCATTTT.

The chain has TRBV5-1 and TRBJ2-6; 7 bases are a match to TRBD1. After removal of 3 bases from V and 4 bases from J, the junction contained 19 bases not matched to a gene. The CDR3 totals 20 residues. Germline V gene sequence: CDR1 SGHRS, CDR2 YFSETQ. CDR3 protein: CASSSLPGQPTKGGANVLTF. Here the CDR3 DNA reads TGCGCCAGCAGCTCTCTCCCGGGACAGCCGACGAAAGGAGGGGCCAACGTCCTGACTTTC.